This passage covers 24 T cell receptor beta chains from one sample sequenced in a study of blood T cell repertoires in COVID-19. Sequencing was performed with immunoSEQ multiplex PCR; in TCRdb, only in-frame clones are kept and a portion is missing. The sample shows approximately 250,000 clones, about 87% of them seen only once. The sample comprised PBMCs or T cells enriched from blood (not recorded which). These receptors were obtained from a woman between 40 and 55 years old with acute COVID-19.

The rearrangement uses TRBV5-4 and TRBJ2-7; maybe TRBD1 (5 bases). Germline CDR1 is SGHNT and CDR2 is YYREEE (reference sequence). V lost 0 bases to trimming and J lost 1 base, with 11 bases between them. CDR3 length: 15 residues. The CDR3 protein is CASSLANQGSYEQYF. The CDR3 coding sequence is TGTGCCAGCAGCTTGGCCAACCAGGGATCCTACGAGCAGTACTTC.

The V call is TRBV27, the J call TRBJ2-1; 13 nucleotides agree with TRBD2. The V gene's germline CDR1 is MNHEY and CDR2 SMNVEV (reference sequence). V lost 6 bases and J lost 7; bases outside the gene matches: 6. This CDR3 region has 15 residues. The CDR3 DNA is TGTGCCAGCAGCAATGGACTAGCGGGGGTGAATGAGCAGTTCTTC. Encoded protein: CASSNGLAGVNEQFF.

This clone was seen once. This sequence joins TRBV19 and TRBJ2-3; 9 bases match TRBD1. The CDR3 is 14 amino acids. The V segment lost 3 bases and the J segment 3 bases; nucleotides outside the gene matches: 1. Germline CDR1 reads LNHDA; CDR2 reads SQIVND (reference sequence). The CDR3 bases are TGTGCCAGTAGTATGGGACAGGGTACAGATACGCAGTATTTT. Amino acids: CASSMGQGTDTQYF.

The chain links TRBV15 to TRBJ2-7; 10 nucleotides line up with TRBD2. V lost 0 bases to trimming and J lost 2 bases; unmatched junction nucleotides: 13. CDR1 is LNHNV and CDR2 is YYDKDF in the germline V gene (reference sequence). CDR3 length: 19 amino acids. The CDR3 nucleotides are TGTGCCACCAGCAGAGATCGTATCCTAGCGGGAGTTATCCCCTACGAGCAGTACGTC. Its translation: CATSRDRILAGVIPYEQYV.

The chain is built from TRBV10-3 and TRBJ1-1; the D gene is possibly TRBD1 (5 bases). CDR3 size: 15 residues. Germline assignment: CDR1 ENHRY and CDR2 SYGVKD. V was pared by 6 bases and J by 5 bases, with 19 bases between. Here the CDR3 reads CAISQNPGIITEAFF. In nucleotides, the CDR3 is TGTGCCATCAGCCAAAACCCAGGGATTATAACTGAAGCTTTCTTT.

This clone showed up just once. The chain couples TRBV2 to TRBJ2-1; 10 bases are shared with TRBD1. The CDR3 runs 15 residues. The germline V gene encodes CDR1 SNHLY and CDR2 FYNNEI. Trimming took 3 bases from V and 2 from J; bases not matched to a gene: 1. This chain's CDR3 is CASSEGQGTYNEQFF. Written as DNA, the CDR3 is TGTGCCAGCAGTGAGGGACAGGGGACCTACAATGAGCAGTTCTTC.

The V gene is TRBV10-3, the J gene TRBJ2-1; 9 positions match TRBD2. Germline CDR1 reads ENHRY; CDR2 reads SYGVKD. After removal of 6 bases from V and 5 bases from J, the junction contained 2 bases not matched to a gene. The CDR3 loop spans 13 amino acids. The CDR3 here is CAIRRLADNEQFF. The CDR3 DNA reads TGTGCCATCAGAAGACTAGCGGACAATGAGCAGTTCTTC.

The rearrangement uses TRBV27 and TRBJ1-1; D uncertain. The V gene's germline CDR1 is MNHEY and CDR2 SMNVEV (reference sequence). Trimming took 0 bases from V and 6 from J, leaving 14 bases between them. There are 15 residues in the CDR3. The CDR3 bases are TGTGCCAGCAGTTTATCGAGAGGAGGCCGGCCTGAAGCTTTCTTT. Amino acids: CASSLSRGGRPEAFF.

The chain links TRBV4-1 to TRBJ1-3; no clear D. There are 16 residues in the CDR3. Trimming took off 0 bases at V and 0 bases at J, with 9 bases between the two ends. Germline assignment: CDR1 MGHRA and CDR2 YSYEKL. For the CDR3, the DNA is TGCGCCAGCAGCCAAGAGAGGGCAGACTCTGGAAACACCATATATTTT. It specifies CASSQERADSGNTIYF.

The chain employs TRBV6-6 and TRBJ2-7; 7 nucleotides match TRBD2. V shed 2 bases, J shed 6 bases, and the junction held 13 bases outside the gene matches. The V gene's germline CDR1 is MNHNY and CDR2 SVGAGI (reference sequence). The CDR3 has 16 amino acids. CDR3 region: CASSYGIAGRGGEQYV. Written as DNA, the CDR3 is TGTGCCAGCAGTTACGGAATAGCAGGGAGGGGTGGCGAGCAGTACGTC.

A remark on this clone: Other DNA sequences within the sample encode an identical CDR3. The chain links TRBV9 to TRBJ1-5; D is perhaps TRBD1 (5 bases). Deletions cut 0 bases from V and 4 bases from J, with 11 bases between. Germline loops: CDR1 SGDLS, CDR2 YYNGEE. CDR3 size: 15 residues. The CDR3 nucleotides read TGTGCCAGCAGCGTAGGAGGCGGGGGAAATCAGCCCCAGCATTTT. Its protein is CASSVGGGGNQPQHF.

This clone showed up just a few times. The gene calls are TRBV9 and TRBJ2-7, with 8 bases matching TRBD2. The CDR3 contains 14 residues. The J segment lost 4 bases and the V segment lost 2 bases, leaving 5 bases of the junction unmatched. Per germline, CDR1 SGDLS and CDR2 YYNGEE. CDR3 in DNA: TGTGCCAGCAGCGTCGGCGGGAGGAGTTACGAGCAGTACTTC. Amino acid sequence: CASSVGGRSYEQYF. Drawing the rest from reference TRBV9 and TRBJ2-7, the complete variable domain is DSGVTQTPKHLITATGQRVTLRCSPRSGDLSVYWYQQSLDQGLQFLIQYYNGEERAKGNILERFSAQQFPDLHSELNLSSLELGDSALYFCASSVGGRSYEQYFGPGTRLTVT.

The V and J genes are TRBV27 and TRBJ2-5; 11 positions match TRBD1. Germline assignment: CDR1 MNHEY and CDR2 SMNVEV (reference sequence). The CDR3 has 15 residues. V trimming: 4 bases; J trimming: 3 bases; junction bases outside the gene matches: 4. The DNA of the CDR3 is TGTGCCAGCAGTTCAGGGGGACAGGGGGAAGAGACCCAGTACTTC. Translation gives CASSSGGQGEETQYF.

The chain couples TRBV2 to TRBJ2-1; 10 bases align to TRBD1. This CDR3 has 14 residues. The trim removed 7 bases at V and 6 bases at J, leaving 6 bases unmatched. Germline V gene sequence: CDR1 SNHLY, CDR2 FYNNEI. The CDR3 spells CASMTGTGANEQFF. The CDR3, as DNA: TGTGCCAGCATGACCGGGACAGGGGCCAATGAGCAGTTCTTC. Supplemented by reference TRBV2 and TRBJ2-1, the full variable domain reads EPEVTQTPSHQVTQMGQEVILRCVPISNHLYFYWYRQILGQKVEFLVSFYNNEISEKSEIFDDQFSVERPDGSNFTLKIRSTKLEDSAMYFCASMTGTGANEQFFGPGTRLTVL.

The CDR3: CASSYGSPNTQYF. CDR3 DNA sequence: TGTGCCAGCAGTTACGGTAGTCCGAATACGCAGTATTTT. This chain connects TRBV6-5 to TRBJ2-3; D uncertain. Looked up from germline, CDR1 is MNHEY and CDR2 is SVGAGI. The CDR3 totals 13 residues. The V end was cut by 2 bases, the J end by 7 bases, with 10 bases between.

On this clone: This CDR3 is also generated by other DNA sequences in the sample. The J gene is TRBJ1-5, the V gene TRBV18; D is possibly TRBD1 (6 bases). Trimming left V 2 bases short and J 7 bases short, with 9 bases between. Per germline, CDR1 KGHSH and CDR2 LQKENI. The CDR3 is 13 amino acids. CDR3 DNA: TGTGCCAGCTCACCAAAGGGGGACCAGCCCCAGCATTTT. Translated, it gives CASSPKGDQPQHF.

The CDR3 protein is CASSSRTGGDYGYTF. CDR3 coding DNA: TGTGCCAGCAGCTCCCGGACAGGGGGAGACTATGGCTACACCTTC. This chain connects TRBV5-4 to TRBJ1-2; 10 nucleotides match TRBD1. CDR1 SGHNT and CDR2 YYREEE come from the germline V gene (reference sequence). The CDR3 totals 15 residues. Trimming at V came to 3 bases and at J to 3 bases, leaving 5 bases not matched to a gene.

The V call is TRBV4-3, the J call TRBJ2-3; 10 positions agree with TRBD1. Germline V gene sequence: CDR1 LGHNA, CDR2 YSLEER. Germline trimming cut 4 bases from V and 11 bases from J; bases unmatched to any gene: 9. CDR3 length equals 14 residues. The CDR3 nucleotides read TGCGCCAGCAGCCTTTGGACAGGGGGGATAAGGCAGTATTTT. As protein: CASSLWTGGIRQYF.

This sequence joins TRBV19 and TRBJ2-1; D is possibly TRBD2 (6 bases). The CDR3 is made up of 14 amino acids. Germline V gives CDR1 LNHDA, CDR2 SQIVND (reference sequence). Trimming left V 4 bases short and J 8 bases short, with 15 bases between. CDR3: CASSTIRTIDEQFF. The DNA of the CDR3 is TGTGCCAGTAGTACCATAAGGACTATCGATGAGCAGTTCTTC.

This clone was seen just once. The chain employs TRBV6-5 and TRBJ1-1; 8 nucleotides align to TRBD1. Germline V lookup: CDR1 MNHEY, CDR2 SVGAGI. The CDR3 is made up of 15 amino acids. J lost 1 base, V lost 0 bases, and 1 base had no gene match. The CDR3 protein is CASSYSQGANTEAFF. The CDR3 DNA is TGTGCCAGCAGTTACTCGCAGGGGGCGAACACTGAAGCTTTCTTT.

The chain employs TRBV6-2 or TRBV6-3 and TRBJ2-1; 7 positions agree with TRBD2. The V and J ends lost 2 bases and 6 bases, in that order; junction bases with no gene match: 13. Germline CDR1 MNHEY, CDR2 SVGEGT. The CDR3 runs to 17 residues. The CDR3 is CASSYKSGWRETNEQFF. The CDR3 coding sequence is TGTGCCAGCAGTTACAAGTCGGGCTGGCGGGAGACCAATGAGCAGTTCTTC.

The sample holds a few counts of this clone. The chain carries TRBV24-1 and TRBJ1-2, with D possibly matching TRBD1 (5 bases). The CDR3 is made up of 16 amino acids. In germline, CDR1 is KGHDR, CDR2 SFDVKD. The germline V and J ends were trimmed by 3 bases and 3 bases, with 16 bases remaining between them. The CDR3 is CATSDRQTDRHYGYTF. CDR3 bases: TGTGCCACCAGTGATCGCCAGACAGACAGACACTATGGCTACACCTTC.

The chain links TRBV12-5 to TRBJ2-1; D is perhaps TRBD2 (6 bases). The CDR3 length is 16 residues. Germline CDR1 LGHNT, CDR2 FRNRAP. Trimming stripped 0 bases from V and 2 bases from J, with 11 bases between. The CDR3 here is CASGLVLSGAYNEQFF. The CDR3 DNA follows: TGTGCTAGTGGTTTGGTACTTAGCGGCGCCTACAATGAGCAGTTCTTC.

The rearrangement links TRBV7-9 to TRBJ2-1, with 7 bases that match TRBD2. The germline CDR1 and CDR2 sequences are SEHNR and FQNEAQ (reference sequence). Losses at the gene ends were 11 bases for V and 4 bases for J; bases not matched to a gene: 5. This CDR3 contains 12 residues. CDR3 in amino acids: CALGGEYNEQFF. DNA for the CDR3: TGTGCCCTGGGAGGGGAGTACAATGAGCAGTTCTTC. Complete variable domain (other parts from reference TRBV7-9 and TRBJ2-1): DTGVSQNPRHKITKRGQNVTFRCDPISEHNRLYWYRQTLGQGPEFLTYFQNEAQLEKSRLLSDRFSAERPKGSFSTLEIQRTEQGDSAMYLCALGGEYNEQFFGPGTRLTVL.